This T cell receptor (beta chain) was found in a study of blood T cells in healthy people across ages. Primers used in a second PCR of about 7 to 12 cycles were a sample-barcoded 5' primer and a J-beta primer mix. TCRdb analysed the 5' RACE reads with MiXCR anew, one entry per CDR3 protein. The table has hundreds of thousands of distinct CDR3 sequences, under 25% seen once. Donors each provided 8 to 10 milliliters of peripheral blood. Germline V lookup: CDR1 DFQATT, CDR2 SNEGSKA (reference sequence). The length of the CDR3 is 16 residues. With 6 bases clipped from V and 0 bases from J, the junction kept 11 bases outside the gene matches.

The sample was blood. The clonotype comes from a man in his 70s in good health. The rearrangement joins TRBV20-1 to TRBJ1-1; 9 bases fit TRBD1. The CDR3 here is CSAKGQGGHMNTEAFF. The CDR3 DNA follows: TGCAGTGCCAAGGGACAGGGTGGGCACATGAACACTGAAGCTTTCTTT.